The 6 T cell receptor beta chains presented below share a single source sample, sequenced in a study of blood T cell repertoires in COVID-19. Only in-frame clones appear in the TCRdb table, and some are missing; sequencing was by immunoSEQ multiplex PCR. The sample includes 150,000 to 200,000 clones, approximately 85% of them seen just once. Sequencing was performed on PBMCs or T cells enriched from blood (not recorded which). Every receptor here comes from a woman in her 30s who had recovered from COVID-19.

CDR3 residues: CASSLDGSLAGLGYEQYF. CDR3 DNA sequence: TGTGCCAGCAGCTTAGATGGGTCACTAGCGGGACTAGGCTACGAGCAGTACTTC. The gene calls are TRBV7-6 and TRBJ2-7; TRBD2 matches 10 bases. The CDR3 is 18 amino acids. Looked up from germline, CDR1 is SGHVS and CDR2 is FNYEAQ. Trimming took 1 base from V and 3 from J; bases not matched to a gene: 12.

V usage is TRBV11-2 and J usage is TRBJ2-7; TRBD1 might be the D (6 bases). Germline CDR1 reads SGHAT; CDR2 reads FQNNGV. V lost 5 bases, J lost 3 bases, and 17 bases lay in between. The CDR3 runs to 15 residues. CDR3 sequence reads: CASSRGHLTLYEQYF. CDR3 nucleotides: TGTGCCAGCAGCCGGGGACACCTAACTCTCTACGAGCAGTACTTC.

The chain recombines TRBV5-5 with TRBJ1-2; D remains ambiguous. The length of the CDR3 is 14 residues. Germline CDR1 is SGHKS and CDR2 is YYEKEE (reference sequence). The germline V and J ends were trimmed by 6 bases and 4 bases, with 16 bases remaining between them. CDR3 protein: CASNPGVGGYGYTF. Written as DNA, the CDR3 is TGTGCCAGCAACCCTGGGGTTGGAGGCTATGGCTACACCTTC.

The chain employs TRBV18 and TRBJ1-5; TRBD1 agrees at 7 bases. The length of the CDR3 is 14 residues. The junction had 9 bases not matched to a gene; V was cut back by 5 bases and J by 8 bases. Germline-derived CDR1 and CDR2 are KGHSH and LQKENI. The CDR3 sequence is CASSSGTANEPQHF. The CDR3 DNA follows: TGTGCCAGCTCATCCGGGACAGCAAATGAGCCCCAGCATTTT.

The CDR3 sequence is CASSEGTGGNTIYF. CDR3 nucleotide sequence: TGCGCCAGCAGTGAAGGGACAGGGGGAAACACCATATATTTT. The gene calls are TRBV10-2 and TRBJ1-3; 9 positions agree with TRBD1. Unmatched junction bases numbered 1, after V lost 3 bases and J lost 4 bases. Germline CDR1 reads WSHSY; CDR2 reads SAAADI. This CDR3 comprises 14 residues.

The sample holds one count of this clone. The chain couples TRBV3-1 (or the pseudogene TRBV3-2) to TRBJ2-2; 9 bases fit TRBD2. CDR1 LGHDT and CDR2 YNNKEL come from the germline V gene (reference sequence). With 7 bases clipped from V and 2 bases from J, the junction kept 5 bases outside the gene matches. This CDR3 is 15 amino acids long. CDR3 loop: CASTRTSVNTGELFF. In DNA form, the CDR3 reads TGTGCCAGCACGCGGACTAGCGTAAACACCGGGGAGCTGTTTTTT.